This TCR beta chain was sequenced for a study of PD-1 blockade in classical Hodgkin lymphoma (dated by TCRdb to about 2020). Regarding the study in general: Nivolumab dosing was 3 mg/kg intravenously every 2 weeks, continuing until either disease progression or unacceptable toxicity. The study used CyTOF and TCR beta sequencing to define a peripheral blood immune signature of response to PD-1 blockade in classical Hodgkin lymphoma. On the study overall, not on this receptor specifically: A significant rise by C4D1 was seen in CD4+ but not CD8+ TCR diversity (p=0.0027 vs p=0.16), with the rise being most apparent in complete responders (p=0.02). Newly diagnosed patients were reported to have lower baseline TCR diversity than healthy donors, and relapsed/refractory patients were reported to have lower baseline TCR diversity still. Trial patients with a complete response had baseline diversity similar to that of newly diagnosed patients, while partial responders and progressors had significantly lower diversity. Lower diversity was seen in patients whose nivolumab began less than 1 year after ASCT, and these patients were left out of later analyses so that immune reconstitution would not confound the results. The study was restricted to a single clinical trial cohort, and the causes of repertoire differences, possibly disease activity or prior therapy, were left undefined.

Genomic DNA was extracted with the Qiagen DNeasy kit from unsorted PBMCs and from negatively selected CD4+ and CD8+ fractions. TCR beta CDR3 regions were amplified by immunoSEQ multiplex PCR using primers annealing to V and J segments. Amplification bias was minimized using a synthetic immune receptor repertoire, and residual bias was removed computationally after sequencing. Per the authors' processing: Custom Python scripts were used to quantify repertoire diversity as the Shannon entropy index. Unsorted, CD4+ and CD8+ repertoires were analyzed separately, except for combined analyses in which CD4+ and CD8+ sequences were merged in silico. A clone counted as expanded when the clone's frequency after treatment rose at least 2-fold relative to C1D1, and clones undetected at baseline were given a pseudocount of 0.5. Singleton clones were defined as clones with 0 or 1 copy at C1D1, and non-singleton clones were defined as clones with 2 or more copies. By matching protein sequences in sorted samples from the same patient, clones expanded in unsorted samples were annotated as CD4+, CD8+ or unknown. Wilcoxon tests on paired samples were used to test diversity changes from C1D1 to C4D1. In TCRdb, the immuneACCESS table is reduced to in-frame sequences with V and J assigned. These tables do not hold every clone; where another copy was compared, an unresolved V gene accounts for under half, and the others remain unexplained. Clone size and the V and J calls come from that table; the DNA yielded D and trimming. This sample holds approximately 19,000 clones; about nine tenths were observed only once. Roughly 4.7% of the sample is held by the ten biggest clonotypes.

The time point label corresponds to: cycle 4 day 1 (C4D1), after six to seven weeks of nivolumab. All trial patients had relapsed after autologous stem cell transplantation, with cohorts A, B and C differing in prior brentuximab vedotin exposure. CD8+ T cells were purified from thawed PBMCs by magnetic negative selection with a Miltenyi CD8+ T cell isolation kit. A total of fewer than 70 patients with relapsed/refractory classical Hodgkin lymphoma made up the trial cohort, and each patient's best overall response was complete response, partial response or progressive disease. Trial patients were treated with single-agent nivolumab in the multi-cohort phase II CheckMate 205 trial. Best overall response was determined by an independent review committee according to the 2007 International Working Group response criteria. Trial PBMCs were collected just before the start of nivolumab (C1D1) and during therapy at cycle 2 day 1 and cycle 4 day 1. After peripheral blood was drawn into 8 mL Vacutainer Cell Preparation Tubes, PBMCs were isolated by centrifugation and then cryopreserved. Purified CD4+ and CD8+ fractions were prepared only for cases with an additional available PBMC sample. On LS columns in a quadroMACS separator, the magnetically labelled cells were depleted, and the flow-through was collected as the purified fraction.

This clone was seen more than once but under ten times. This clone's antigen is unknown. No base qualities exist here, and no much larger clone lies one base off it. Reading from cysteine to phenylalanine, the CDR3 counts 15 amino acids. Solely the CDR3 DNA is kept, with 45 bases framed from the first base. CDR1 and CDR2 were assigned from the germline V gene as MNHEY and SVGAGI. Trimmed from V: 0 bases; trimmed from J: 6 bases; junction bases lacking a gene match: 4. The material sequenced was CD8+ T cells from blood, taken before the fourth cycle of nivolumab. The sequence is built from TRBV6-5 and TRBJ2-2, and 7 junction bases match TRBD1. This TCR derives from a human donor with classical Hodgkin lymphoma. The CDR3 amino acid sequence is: CASSYSTGSAGELFF. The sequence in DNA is TGTGCCAGCAGTTACTCGACAGGGTCTGCCGGGGAGCTGTTTTTT.